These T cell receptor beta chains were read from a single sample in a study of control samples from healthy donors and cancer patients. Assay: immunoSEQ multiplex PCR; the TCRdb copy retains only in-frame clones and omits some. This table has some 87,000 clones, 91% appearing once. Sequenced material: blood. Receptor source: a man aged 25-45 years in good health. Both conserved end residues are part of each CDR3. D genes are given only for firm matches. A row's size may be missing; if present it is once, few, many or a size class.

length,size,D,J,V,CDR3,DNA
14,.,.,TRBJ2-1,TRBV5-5,CASSPRDSNNEQFF,TGTGCCAGCAGCCCACGGGACTCTAACAATGAGCAGTTCTTC
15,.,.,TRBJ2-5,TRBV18,CASSPRTDWRETQYF,TGTGCCAGCTCACCGAGGACGGACTGGCGGGAGACCCAGTACTTC
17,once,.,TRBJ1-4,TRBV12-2,CASRLVGTEPTNEKLFF,TGTGCAAGTCGCTTAGTGGGGACGGAACCAACTAATGAAAAACTGTTTTTT
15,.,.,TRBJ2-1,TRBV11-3,CASSLNPGVYNEQFF,TGTGCCAGCAGCTTAAACCCCGGGGTGTACAATGAGCAGTTCTTC
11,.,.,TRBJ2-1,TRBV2,CASSVYNEQFF,TGTGCCAGCAGTGTCTACAATGAGCAGTTCTTC
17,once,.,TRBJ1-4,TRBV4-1,CASSRPRGGETNEKLFF,TGCGCCAGCAGCCGCCCTAGGGGAGGGGAGACTAATGAAAAACTGTTTTTT
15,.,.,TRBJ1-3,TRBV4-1,CASSQNEGAGNTIYF,TGCGCCAGCAGCCAGAATGAGGGAGCTGGAAACACCATATATTTT
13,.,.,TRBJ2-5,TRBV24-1,CATSDFRGETQYF,TGTGCCACCAGTGATTTTCGGGGAGAGACCCAGTACTTC
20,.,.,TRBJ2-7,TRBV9,CASSASSPGTAASLGNEQYF,TGTGCCAGCAGCGCCTCTTCACCCGGGACTGCCGCCTCCTTGGGAAACGAGCAGTACTTC
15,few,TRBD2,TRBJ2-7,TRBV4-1,CASSQESGGIYEQYF,TGCGCCAGCAGCCAAGAGAGCGGGGGGATCTACGAGCAGTACTTC
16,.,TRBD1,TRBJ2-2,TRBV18,CASSRRTGGNTGELFF,TGTGCCAGCTCACGACGGACAGGGGGCAACACCGGGGAGCTGTTTTTT
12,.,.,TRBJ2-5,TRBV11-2,CASSLPSETQYF,TGTGCCAGCAGCTTACCATCTGAGACCCAGTACTTC